This T cell receptor (beta chain) was obtained from a study of shared clonotypes between healthy human individuals. Input per replicate PCR of unsorted PBMC was about 300 ng DNA, corresponding to 25,000 to 30,000 T cell genomes. Spread over ten immunoSEQ deep assay plates, unsorted PBMC DNA underwent sequencing. Data came from immunoSEQ multiplex PCR; TCRdb stores just in-frame clones and leaves some out. The repertoire holds 450,000 to 600,000 clones, with roughly 85% as singletons. There are 13 residues in the CDR3. Germline CDR1 is ENHRY and CDR2 is SYGVKD. Sequenced: PBMCs. The chain combines TRBV10-3 with TRBJ2-5; 7 bases agree with TRBD1. The J call may be incorrect, as the DNA end agrees better with TRBJ2-7. This clonotype originated in a woman in her thirties or forties in good health. Some clones in this sample may be carry-over from other donors' samples. CDR3 nucleotides: TGTGCCATCAAGGGGGCCCGCTCCTACGAGCAGTACTTC. Amino acids: CAIKGARSYEQYF.